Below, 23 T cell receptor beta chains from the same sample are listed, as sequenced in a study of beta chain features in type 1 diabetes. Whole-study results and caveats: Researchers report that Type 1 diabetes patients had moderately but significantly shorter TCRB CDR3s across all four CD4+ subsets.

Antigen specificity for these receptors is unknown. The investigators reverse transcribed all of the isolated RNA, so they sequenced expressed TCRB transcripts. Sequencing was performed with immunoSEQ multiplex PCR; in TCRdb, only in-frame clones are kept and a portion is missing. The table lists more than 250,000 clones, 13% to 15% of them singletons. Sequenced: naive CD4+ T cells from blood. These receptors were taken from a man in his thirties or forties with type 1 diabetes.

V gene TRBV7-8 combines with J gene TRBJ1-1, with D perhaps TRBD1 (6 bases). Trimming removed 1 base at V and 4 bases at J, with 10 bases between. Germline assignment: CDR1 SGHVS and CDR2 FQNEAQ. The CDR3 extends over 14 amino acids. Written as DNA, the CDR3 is TGTGCCAGCAGCTTAGTCGCAGGGGCCACTGAAGCTTTCTTT. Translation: CASSLVAGATEAFF.

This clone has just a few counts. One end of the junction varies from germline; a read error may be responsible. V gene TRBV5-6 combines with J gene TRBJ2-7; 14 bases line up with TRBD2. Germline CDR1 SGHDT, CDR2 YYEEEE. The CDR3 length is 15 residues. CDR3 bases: TGTGCCAGCAGCGTGGGGACTAGCGGGAGCTTCGGGGAGCACTTC. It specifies CASSVGTSGSFGEHF.

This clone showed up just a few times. CDR3 nucleotides: TGTGCCAGCAGCTTAGCCGCGGGTCACTATGGCTACACCTTC. It encodes CASSLAAGHYGYTF. The V call is TRBV7-9, the J call TRBJ1-2; D remains ambiguous. The CDR3 runs to 14 residues. Germline CDR1 SEHNR, CDR2 FQNEAQ (reference sequence). The ends were cut back, 0 bases at V and 3 bases at J, with 8 bases in the middle.

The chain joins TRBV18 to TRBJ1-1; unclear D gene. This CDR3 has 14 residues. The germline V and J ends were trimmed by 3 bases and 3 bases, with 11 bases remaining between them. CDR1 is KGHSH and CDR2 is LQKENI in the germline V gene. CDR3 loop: CASSPARGHTEAFF. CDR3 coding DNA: TGTGCCAGCTCACCGGCTCGGGGTCACACTGAAGCTTTCTTT.

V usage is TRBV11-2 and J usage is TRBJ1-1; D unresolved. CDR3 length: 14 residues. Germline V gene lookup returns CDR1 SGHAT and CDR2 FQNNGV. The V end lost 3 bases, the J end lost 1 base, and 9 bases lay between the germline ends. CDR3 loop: CASSLLTRNTEAFF. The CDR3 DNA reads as TGTGCCAGCAGCTTGCTTACACGGAACACTGAAGCTTTCTTT.

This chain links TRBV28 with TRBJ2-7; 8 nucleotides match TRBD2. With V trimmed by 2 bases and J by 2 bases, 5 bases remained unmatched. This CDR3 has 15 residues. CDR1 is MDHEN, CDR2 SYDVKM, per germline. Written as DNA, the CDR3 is TGTGCCAGCAGTTTAAGCGGGAGCGTCCCCTACGAGCAGTACTTC. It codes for CASSLSGSVPYEQYF.

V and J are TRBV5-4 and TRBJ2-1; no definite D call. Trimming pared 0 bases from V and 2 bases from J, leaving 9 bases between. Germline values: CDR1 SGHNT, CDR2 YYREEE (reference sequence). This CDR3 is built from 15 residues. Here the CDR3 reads CASSLAQVPYNEQFF. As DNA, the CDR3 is TGTGCCAGCAGCTTGGCCCAGGTCCCCTACAATGAGCAGTTCTTC. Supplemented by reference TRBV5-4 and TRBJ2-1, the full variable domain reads ETGVTQSPTHLIKTRGQQVTLRCSSQSGHNTVSWYQQALGQGPQFIFQYYREEENGRGNFPPRFSGLQFPNYSSELNVNALELDDSALYLCASSLAQVPYNEQFFGPGTRLTVL.

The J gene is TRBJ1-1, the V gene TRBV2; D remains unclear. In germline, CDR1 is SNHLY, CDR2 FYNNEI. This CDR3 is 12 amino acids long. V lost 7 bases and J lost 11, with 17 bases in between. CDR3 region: CASTESERRAFF. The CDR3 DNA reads TGTGCCAGCACCGAATCGGAGCGACGGGCTTTCTTT.

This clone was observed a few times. The CDR3 DNA follows: TGCGCCAGCAGTCCCGGACAGGGGCCACAGGGTGAGCAGTTCTTC. This codes for CASSPGQGPQGEQFF. The rearrangement links TRBV5-1 to TRBJ2-1; 9 bases align to TRBD1. The CDR3 is 15 residues long. Germline V gene sequence: CDR1 SGHRS, CDR2 YFSETQ. The J segment lost 9 bases and the V segment lost 5 bases, leaving 12 bases of the junction unmatched.

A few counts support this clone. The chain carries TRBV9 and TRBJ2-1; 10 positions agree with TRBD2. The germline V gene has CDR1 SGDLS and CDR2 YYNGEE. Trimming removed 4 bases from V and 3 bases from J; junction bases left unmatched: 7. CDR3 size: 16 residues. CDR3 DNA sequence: TGTGCCAGCAGCATAAGCGGGAGGGCCCTCTACAATGAGCAGTTCTTC. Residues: CASSISGRALYNEQFF.

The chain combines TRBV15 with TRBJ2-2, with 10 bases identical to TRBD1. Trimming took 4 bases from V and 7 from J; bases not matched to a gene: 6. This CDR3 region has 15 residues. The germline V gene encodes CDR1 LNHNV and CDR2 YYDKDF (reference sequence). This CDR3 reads CATSKGDRGVGELFF. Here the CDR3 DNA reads TGTGCCACCAGCAAGGGGGACAGGGGAGTCGGGGAGCTGTTTTTT. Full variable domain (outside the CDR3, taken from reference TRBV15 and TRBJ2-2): DAMVIQNPRYQVTQFGKPVTLSCSQTLNHNVMYWYQQKSSQAPKLLFHYYDKDFNNEADTPDNFQSRRPNTSFCFLDIRSPGLGDTAMYLCATSKGDRGVGELFFGEGSRLTVL.

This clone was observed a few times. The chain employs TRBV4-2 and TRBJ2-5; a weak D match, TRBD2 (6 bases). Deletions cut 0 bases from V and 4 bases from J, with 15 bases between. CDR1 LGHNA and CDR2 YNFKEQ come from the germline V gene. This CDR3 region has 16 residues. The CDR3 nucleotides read TGTGCCAGCAGCCAAGACCGCGTAGGGGAGGCAGAGACCCAGTACTTC. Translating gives CASSQDRVGEAETQYF.

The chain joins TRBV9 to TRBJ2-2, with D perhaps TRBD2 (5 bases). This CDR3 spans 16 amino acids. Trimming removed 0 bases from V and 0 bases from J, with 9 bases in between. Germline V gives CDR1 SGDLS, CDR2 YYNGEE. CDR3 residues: CASSVASRTNTGELFF. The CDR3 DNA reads TGTGCCAGCAGCGTAGCTAGCCGAACGAACACCGGGGAGCTGTTTTTT. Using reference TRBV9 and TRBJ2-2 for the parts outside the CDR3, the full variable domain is DSGVTQTPKHLITATGQRVTLRCSPRSGDLSVYWYQQSLDQGLQFLIQYYNGEERAKGNILERFSAQQFPDLHSELNLSSLELGDSALYFCASSVASRTNTGELFFGEGSRLTVL.

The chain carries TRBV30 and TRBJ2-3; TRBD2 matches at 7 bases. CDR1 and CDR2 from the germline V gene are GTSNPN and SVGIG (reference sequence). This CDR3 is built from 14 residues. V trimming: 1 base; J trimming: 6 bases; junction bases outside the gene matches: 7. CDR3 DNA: TGTGCCTGGAGTGGGAGCGGGACTCAGGATACGCAGTATTTT. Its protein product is CAWSGSGTQDTQYF.

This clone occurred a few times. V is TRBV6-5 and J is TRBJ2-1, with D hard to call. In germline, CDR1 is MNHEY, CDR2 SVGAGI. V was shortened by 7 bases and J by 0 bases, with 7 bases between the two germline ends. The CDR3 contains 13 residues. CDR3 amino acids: CASKVSSYNEQFF. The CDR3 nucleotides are TGTGCCAGCAAAGTCAGCTCCTACAATGAGCAGTTCTTC.

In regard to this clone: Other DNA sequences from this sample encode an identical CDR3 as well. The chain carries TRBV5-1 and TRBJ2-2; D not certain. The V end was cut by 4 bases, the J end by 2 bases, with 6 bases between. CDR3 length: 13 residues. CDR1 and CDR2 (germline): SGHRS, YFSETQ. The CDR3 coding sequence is TGCGCCAGCAGCCGAGGAAACACCGGGGAGCTGTTTTTT. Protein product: CASSRGNTGELFF. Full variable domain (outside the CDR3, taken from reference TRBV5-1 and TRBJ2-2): KAGVTQTPRYLIKTRGQQVTLSCSPISGHRSVSWYQQTPGQGLQFLFEYFSETQRNKGNFPGRFSGRQFSNSRSEMNVSTLELGDSALYLCASSRGNTGELFFGEGSRLTVL.

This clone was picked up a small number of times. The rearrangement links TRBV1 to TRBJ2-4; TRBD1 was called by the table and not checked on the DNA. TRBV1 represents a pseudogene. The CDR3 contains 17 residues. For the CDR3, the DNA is TGCACCAGCAGCCCTAGGGGGTCCGGTATATCCAAAAACATTCAGTACTTC. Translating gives CTSSPRGSGISKNIQYF.

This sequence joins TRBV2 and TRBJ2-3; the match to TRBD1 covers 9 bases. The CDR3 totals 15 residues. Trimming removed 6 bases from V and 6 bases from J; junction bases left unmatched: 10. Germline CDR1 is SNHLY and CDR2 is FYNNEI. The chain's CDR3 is CASRPGTGTWDTQYF. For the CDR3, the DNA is TGTGCCAGCAGACCCGGGACAGGGACGTGGGATACGCAGTATTTT.

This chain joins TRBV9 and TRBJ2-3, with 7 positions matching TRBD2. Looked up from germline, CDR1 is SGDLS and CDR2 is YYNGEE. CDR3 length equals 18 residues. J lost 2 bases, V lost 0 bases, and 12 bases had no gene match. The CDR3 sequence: CASSVASSSGRFTDTQYF. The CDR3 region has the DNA TGTGCCAGCAGCGTAGCTAGCTCTAGCGGCAGATTCACAGATACGCAGTATTTT. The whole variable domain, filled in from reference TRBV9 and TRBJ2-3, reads DSGVTQTPKHLITATGQRVTLRCSPRSGDLSVYWYQQSLDQGLQFLIQYYNGEERAKGNILERFSAQQFPDLHSELNLSSLELGDSALYFCASSVASSSGRFTDTQYFGPGTRLTVL.

CDR3 in DNA: TGCGCCAGCAGCCAAGATTTGGCAGGGACAAACACTGAAGCTTTCTTT. Encoded protein: CASSQDLAGTNTEAFF. V and J are TRBV4-3 and TRBJ1-1; D might be TRBD1 (6 bases). Germline V gene sequence: CDR1 LGHNA, CDR2 YSLEER. V lost 0 bases to trimming and J lost 2 bases, with 13 bases between them. The CDR3 runs 16 residues.

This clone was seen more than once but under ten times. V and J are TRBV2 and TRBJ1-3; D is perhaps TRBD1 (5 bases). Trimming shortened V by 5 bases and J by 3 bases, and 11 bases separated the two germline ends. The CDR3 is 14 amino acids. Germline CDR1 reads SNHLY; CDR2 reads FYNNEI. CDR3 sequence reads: CASSLQDGGNTIYF. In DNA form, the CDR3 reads TGTGCCAGCAGTCTACAGGATGGTGGAAACACCATATATTTT.

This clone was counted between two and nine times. CDR3 nucleotide sequence: TGTGCCAGCAGCCCCCATAGCGCCTCCTACAATGAGCAGTTCTTC. Amino acids: CASSPHSASYNEQFF. The chain combines TRBV9 with TRBJ2-1; perhaps TRBD2 as D (5 bases). This CDR3 is 15 amino acids long. V was trimmed by 4 bases and J by 0 bases, leaving 11 bases between them. In germline, CDR1 is SGDLS, CDR2 YYNGEE.

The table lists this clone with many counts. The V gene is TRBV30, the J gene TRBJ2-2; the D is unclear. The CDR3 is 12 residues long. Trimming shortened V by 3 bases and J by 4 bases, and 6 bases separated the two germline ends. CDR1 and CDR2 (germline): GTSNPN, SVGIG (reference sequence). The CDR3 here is CAWSGLTGELFF. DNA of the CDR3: TGTGCCTGGAGCGGTCTCACCGGGGAGCTGTTTTTT.